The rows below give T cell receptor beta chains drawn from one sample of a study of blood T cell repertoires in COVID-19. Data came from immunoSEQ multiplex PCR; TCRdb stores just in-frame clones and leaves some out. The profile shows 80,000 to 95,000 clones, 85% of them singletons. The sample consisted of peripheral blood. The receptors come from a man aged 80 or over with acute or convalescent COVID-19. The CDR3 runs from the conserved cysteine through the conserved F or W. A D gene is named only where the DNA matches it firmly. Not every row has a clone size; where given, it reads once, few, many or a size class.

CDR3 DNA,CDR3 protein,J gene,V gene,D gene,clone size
TGTGCCAGCAGCCGGGGGACAGGGGCGAATGTAAACACCATATATTTT,CASSRGTGANVNTIYF,TRBJ1-3,TRBV5-5,TRBD1,few
TGTGCCAGCTCTCCACTCGGGACATCTGAAAAACTGTTTTTT,CASSPLGTSEKLFF,TRBJ1-4,TRBV18,-,-
TGTGCCAGCAGGGTCCAGGGAAACACTGAAGCTTTCTTT,CASRVQGNTEAFF,TRBJ1-1,TRBV28,-,-
TGTGCCAGCAGTTACCCGTCTAGCAGCCCCTACAATGAGCAGTTCTTC,CASSYPSSSPYNEQFF,TRBJ2-1,TRBV6-2/TRBV6-3,-,-
TGTGCCAGCACCCAAGCGACTAGCGGGAGCTACGAGCAGTACTTC,CASTQATSGSYEQYF,TRBJ2-7,TRBV4-2,TRBD2,-
TGCAGCGTCATGACAGGGTTCGAGCAGTACTTC,CSVMTGFEQYF,TRBJ2-7,TRBV29-1,TRBD1,-
TGTGCCAGCAGCTTTGGGACAGGACTAAGCAATCAGCCCCAGCATTTT,CASSFGTGLSNQPQHF,TRBJ1-5,TRBV7-9,TRBD1,-
TGTGCCAGTGCCCTGTCCGGGAACTATGGCTACACCTTC,CASALSGNYGYTF,TRBJ1-2,TRBV19,-,-
TGTGCCAGCAGCTACGGGGGGCAGGAAAAACTGTTTTTT,CASSYGGQEKLFF,TRBJ1-4,TRBV7-8,-,-
TGTGCCACCGAGAGTAGACAGGCCCCCTTAAACTATGGCTACACCTTC,CATESRQAPLNYGYTF,TRBJ1-2,TRBV21-1,-,-
TGTGCCAGCAGCTTAAAGCAGGGATCCGGGGAGCTGTTTTTT,CASSLKQGSGELFF,TRBJ2-2,TRBV7-3,-,-
TGTGCCAGCAGTCCATCGGGACAGGGAAATGGCTACACCTTC,CASSPSGQGNGYTF,TRBJ1-2,TRBV27,TRBD1,-
TGTGCCAGCAGTGAGCCTAGCGGGATGACAGATACGCAGTATTTT,CASSEPSGMTDTQYF,TRBJ2-3,TRBV6-1,TRBD2,-
TGTGCCAGCAGCCCCGAACGTGGCCGCGGCACCTTC,CASSPERGRGTF,TRBJ1-2,TRBV12-3/TRBV12-4,-,-
TGTGCCAGCTGCTCCCTTAGGCCGGGTGAGCAGTTCTTC,CASCSLRPGEQFF,TRBJ2-1,TRBV28,-,-
TGTGCCAGCAGCGCGGGACTGCATAGCAATCAGCCCCAGCATTTT,CASSAGLHSNQPQHF,TRBJ1-5,TRBV11-2,-,-
TGTGCCTGGAGCGACAGAAACTCCTACGAGCAGTACTTC,CAWSDRNSYEQYF,TRBJ2-7,TRBV30,-,-
TGTGCCAGCAGCGTAGCCGCTAGCGGGAACCAAGAGACCCAGTACTTC,CASSVAASGNQETQYF,TRBJ2-5,TRBV9,TRBD2,-
TGTGCCATCAGTGAGCCCGCGGGAGGAACAGATACGCAGTATTTT,CAISEPAGGTDTQYF,TRBJ2-3,TRBV10-3,TRBD2,-
TGTGCCAGCAGCGGAGTGACAGGGGGGAACACTGAAGCTTTCTTT,CASSGVTGGNTEAFF,TRBJ1-1,TRBV9,TRBD1,once
TGTGCCAGCAGCTTGGGCGGCGAGCGGGGCCTATTC,CASSLGGERGLF,TRBJ1-2,TRBV5-4,-,-
TGCGCCAGCAGCTTGGCCGTTTTGACAGGGCATGGAAATTCACCCCTCCACTTT,CASSLAVLTGHGNSPLHF,TRBJ1-6,TRBV5-1,TRBD1,-
TGTGCCAGCAGCTTGCAGGGGGCGAAGGTCACTGAAGCTTTCTTT,CASSLQGAKVTEAFF,TRBJ1-1,TRBV11-2,TRBD1,few
TGTGCCAGCTCACCCGGACAGGGCCTCTCCTACGAGCAGTACTTC,CASSPGQGLSYEQYF,TRBJ2-7,TRBV18,TRBD1,-
TGTGCCAGCAGCTCCCTCAGCGGGTTCGGGAGTAAGACCCAGTACTTC,CASSSLSGFGSKTQYF,TRBJ2-5,TRBV7-2,-,-
TGTGCCAGCAGTTACGGGGCAGACTCCAATCAGCCCCAGCATTTT,CASSYGADSNQPQHF,TRBJ1-5,TRBV6-5,-,-
TGTGCCAGCAGAGAACAGGGTGTGGAGACCCAGTACTTC,CASREQGVETQYF,TRBJ2-5,TRBV28,-,-
TGTGCCACCAGTGAGGCGGGACAGGGGTTTGCCACCGGGGAGCTGTTTTTT,CATSEAGQGFATGELFF,TRBJ2-2,TRBV24-1,TRBD1,-
TGCAGCGTTGAACCGACAGGGACCAAACACACTGAAGCTTTCTTT,CSVEPTGTKHTEAFF,TRBJ1-1,TRBV29-1,TRBD1,-
TGTGCCAGCAGCCGGAGTCCCTCCTACGAGCAGTACTTC,CASSRSPSYEQYF,TRBJ2-7,TRBV3-1/TRBV3-2,-,-
TGTGCCAGCAATAGACAGGGGCGGAACACCATATATTTT,CASNRQGRNTIYF,TRBJ1-3,TRBV6-5,TRBD1,once
TGTGCCAGCAGACTTAGCATCGGAACGGCCGGGGAGCTGTTTTTT,CASRLSIGTAGELFF,TRBJ2-2,TRBV2,-,few
TGCGCCAGCAGCCAAGGACAGGGCGGTCAGCCCCAGCATTTT,CASSQGQGGQPQHF,TRBJ1-5,TRBV5-1,TRBD1,-
TGTGCCAGCAGCTTATCCCCTAGCGGGAGGAACGAGCAGTACTTC,CASSLSPSGRNEQYF,TRBJ2-7,TRBV11-3,TRBD2,-
TGTGCCAGTAGTATGGGGGGAGCGGGCTTTACCTACAATGAGCAGTTCTTC,CASSMGGAGFTYNEQFF,TRBJ2-1,TRBV19,-,-
TGTGCCAGCAGCACCGGGGTAGCGATCCAAGAGACCCAGTACTTC,CASSTGVAIQETQYF,TRBJ2-5,TRBV7-3,-,-
TGTGCCAGCAGTTTAAACAGGGCGGAGACCCAGTACTTC,CASSLNRAETQYF,TRBJ2-5,TRBV12-3/TRBV12-4,-,-
TGTGCCAGCAGCGTAGTTGGGGAGGGGAATTCACCCCTCCACTTT,CASSVVGEGNSPLHF,TRBJ1-6,TRBV9,-,-
TGTGCCAGCAACCTAGCGGGAACCTACGAGCAGTACTTC,CASNLAGTYEQYF,TRBJ2-7,TRBV2,TRBD2,-
TGTGCCAGCAGCTTAGGGAGGGTTCTAAATGAAAAACTGTTTTTT,CASSLGRVLNEKLFF,TRBJ1-4,TRBV7-9,-,-
TGTGCCAGTAGTATCGACACGGCCCAAATCTACGAGCAGTACTTC,CASSIDTAQIYEQYF,TRBJ2-7,TRBV19,-,-
TGTGCCAGCAGACCCCAACAGGGTGGTTATGGCTACACCTTC,CASRPQQGGYGYTF,TRBJ1-2,TRBV28,-,-
TGCGCCAGCAGCCAGTCTCAGGGGGGAAACACCGGGGAGCTGTTTTTT,CASSQSQGGNTGELFF,TRBJ2-2,TRBV4-3,-,-
TGTGCCAGCAGCCTCATTCTCGGGGAGAGGACTGAAGCTTTCTTT,CASSLILGERTEAFF,TRBJ1-1,TRBV7-9,-,-
TGTGCCAGCAGCCCTGGGACAGGGGGTCGTCAGCCCCAGCATTTT,CASSPGTGGRQPQHF,TRBJ1-5,TRBV6-2/TRBV6-3,TRBD1,-
TGCGCCAGCAGCTTGGCGAATCCGGGACAGGGGGTCTACGAGCAGTACTTC,CASSLANPGQGVYEQYF,TRBJ2-7,TRBV5-1,TRBD1,once
TGTGCCAGCAGCTTAGCGACCGCAGGGTATGGTGGCTACACCTTC,CASSLATAGYGGYTF,TRBJ1-2,TRBV7-8,-,-
TGTGCCAGCAGTCTACTTGGGGGGTGGAACACTGAAGCTTTCTTT,CASSLLGGWNTEAFF,TRBJ1-1,TRBV28,-,-
TGTGCCAGCAGCTTAGGAGGGCCCAAGAGGCCACCAGATACGCAGTATTTT,CASSLGGPKRPPDTQYF,TRBJ2-3,TRBV11-3,-,-